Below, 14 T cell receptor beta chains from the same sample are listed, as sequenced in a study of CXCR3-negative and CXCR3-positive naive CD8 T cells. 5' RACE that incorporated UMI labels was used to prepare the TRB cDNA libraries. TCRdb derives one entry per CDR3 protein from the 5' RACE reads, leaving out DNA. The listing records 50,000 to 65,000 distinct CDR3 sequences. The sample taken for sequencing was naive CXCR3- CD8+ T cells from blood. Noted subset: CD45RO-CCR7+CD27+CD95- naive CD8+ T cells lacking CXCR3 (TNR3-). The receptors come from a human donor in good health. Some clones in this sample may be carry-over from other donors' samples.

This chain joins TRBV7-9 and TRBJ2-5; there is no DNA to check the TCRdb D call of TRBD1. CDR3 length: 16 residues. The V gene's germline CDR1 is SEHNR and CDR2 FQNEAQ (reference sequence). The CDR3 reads CASSPPGDVSQETQYF.

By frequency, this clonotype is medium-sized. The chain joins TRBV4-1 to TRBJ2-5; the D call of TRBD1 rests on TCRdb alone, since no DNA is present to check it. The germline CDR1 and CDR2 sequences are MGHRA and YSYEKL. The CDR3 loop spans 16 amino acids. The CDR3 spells CASSQSLTVNQETQYF.

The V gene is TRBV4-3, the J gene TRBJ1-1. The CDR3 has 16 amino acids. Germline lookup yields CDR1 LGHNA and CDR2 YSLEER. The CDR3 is CASSQEAHLANTEAFF.

The CDR3 here is CASSEGGQNYEQYF. The rearrangement uses TRBV2 and TRBJ2-7; TCRdb selects TRBD1, and the lack of DNA leaves this call unchecked. Germline V gives CDR1 SNHLY, CDR2 FYNNEI. The CDR3 consists of 14 residues.

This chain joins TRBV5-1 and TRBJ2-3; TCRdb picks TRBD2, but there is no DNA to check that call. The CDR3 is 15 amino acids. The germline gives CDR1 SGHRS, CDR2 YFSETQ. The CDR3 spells CASSLGSSGRDTQYF.

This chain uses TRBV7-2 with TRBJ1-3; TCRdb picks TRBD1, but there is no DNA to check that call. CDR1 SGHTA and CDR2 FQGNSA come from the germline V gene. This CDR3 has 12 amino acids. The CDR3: CASSGARNTIYF. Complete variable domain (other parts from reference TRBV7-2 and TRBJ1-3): GAGVSQSPSNKVTEKGKDVELRCDPISGHTALYWYRQSLGQGLEFLIYFQGNSAPDKSGLPSDRFSAERTGGSVSTLTIQRTQQEDSAVYLCASSGARNTIYFGEGSWLTVV.

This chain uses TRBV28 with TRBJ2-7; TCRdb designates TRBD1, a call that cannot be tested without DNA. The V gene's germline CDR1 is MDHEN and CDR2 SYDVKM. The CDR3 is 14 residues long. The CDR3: CASSLTRQSYEQYF.

The CDR3 is CSVVGGTGELFF. The chain joins TRBV29-1 to TRBJ2-2; TCRdb gives TRBD1 as the D gene, but with no DNA this cannot be confirmed. CDR3 length: 12 residues. Per germline, CDR1 SQVTM and CDR2 ANQGSEA.

This chain's CDR3 is CSLRGLAGFETQYF. The V gene is TRBV29-1, the J gene TRBJ2-5; TCRdb's D call, TRBD2, is unchecked because there is no DNA. From germline, CDR1 is SQVTM and CDR2 ANQGSEA. The CDR3 extends over 14 amino acids.

The chain's CDR3 is CASRNDRASLAKNIPYF. The rearrangement uses TRBV12-2 and TRBJ2-4; TCRdb's D call, TRBD2, is unchecked because there is no DNA. TRBV12-2 corresponds to a pseudogene. This CDR3 comprises 17 residues.

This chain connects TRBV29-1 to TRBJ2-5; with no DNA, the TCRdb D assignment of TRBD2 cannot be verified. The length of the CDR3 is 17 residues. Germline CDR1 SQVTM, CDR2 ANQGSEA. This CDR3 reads CSVDTRIQRGGQETQYF.

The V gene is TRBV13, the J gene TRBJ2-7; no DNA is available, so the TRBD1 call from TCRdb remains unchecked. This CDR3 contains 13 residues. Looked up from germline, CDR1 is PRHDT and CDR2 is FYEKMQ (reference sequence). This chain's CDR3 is CASSPPTKNEQYF. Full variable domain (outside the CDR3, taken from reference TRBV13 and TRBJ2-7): AAGVIQSPRHLIKEKRETATLKCYPIPRHDTVYWYQQGPGQDPQFLISFYEKMQSDKGSIPDRFSAQQFSDYHSELNMSSLELGDSALYFCASSPPTKNEQYFGPGTRLTVT.

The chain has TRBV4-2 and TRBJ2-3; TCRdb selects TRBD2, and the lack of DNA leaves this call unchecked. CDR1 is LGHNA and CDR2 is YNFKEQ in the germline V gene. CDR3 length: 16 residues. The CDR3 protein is CASSQREEIFTDTQYF.

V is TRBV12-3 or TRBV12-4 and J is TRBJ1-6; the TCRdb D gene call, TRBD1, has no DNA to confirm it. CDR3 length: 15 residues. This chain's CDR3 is CASSLAGTADSPLHF.